Given below is one T cell receptor (beta chain) in context. As yet, its antigen is unknown. This CDR3 region has 13 residues. The J segment lost 7 bases and the V segment lost 10 bases, leaving 9 bases of the junction unmatched. Germline CDR1 reads MNHEY; CDR2 reads SVGAGI. These data belong to a study of T-cell memory formation after mild COVID-19. Regarding the study as a whole: Clones that contracted from day 15 to 85 were balanced CD4/CD8, while later expanders leaned CD4+.

TCRdb reanalysed the 5' RACE reads using MiXCR and keeps one entry per CDR3 protein. The data contain under 650,000 distinct CDR3 sequences, more than 15% of them singletons. This sequence originates from an adult woman who had mild COVID-19 (a few samples of this study predate the infection). Cell type and time point are not known. The sequencing input was PBMCs or a T cell subset sorted from them (not recorded which). The genes are TRBV6-5 and TRBJ2-7, with 11 bases identical to TRBD1. The CDR3 is CATERDRGYEQYF. The CDR3 bases are TGTGCCACCGAGCGGGACAGGGGGTATGAGCAGTACTTC.